This T cell receptor beta chain is from a study of shared clonotypes between healthy human individuals. Method: immunoSEQ multiplex PCR; TCRdb's copy keeps in-frame clones and lacks some. The table shows a few hundred thousand clones, with 79% occurring only once. Concerning this clone itself: Within the sample, other DNA sequences also encode this same CDR3.

Germline CDR1 reads SGHRS; CDR2 reads YFSETQ. This CDR3 is 15 amino acids long. V lost 0 bases, J lost 0 bases, and 7 bases lay in between. The chain is built from TRBV5-1 and TRBJ2-1; either TRBD1 or TRBD2 may fit D (5 bases each). Sequencing used PBMCs. The sequence derives from a woman in her 40s in good health. Some clones in this sample may be carry-over from other donors' samples. This CDR3 is CASSLEGSSYNEQFF. The CDR3 DNA follows: TGCGCCAGCAGCTTGGAGGGGAGCTCCTACAATGAGCAGTTCTTC.